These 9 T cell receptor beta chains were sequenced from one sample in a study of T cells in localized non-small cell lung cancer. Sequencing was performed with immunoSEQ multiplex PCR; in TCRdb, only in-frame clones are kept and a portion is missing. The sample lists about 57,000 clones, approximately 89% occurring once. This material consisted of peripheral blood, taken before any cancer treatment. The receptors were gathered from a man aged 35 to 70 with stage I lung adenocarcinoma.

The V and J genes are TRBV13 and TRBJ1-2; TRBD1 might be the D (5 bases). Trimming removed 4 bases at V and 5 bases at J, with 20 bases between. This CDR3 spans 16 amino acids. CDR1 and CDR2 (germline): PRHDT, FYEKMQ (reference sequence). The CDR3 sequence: CASSYRAVRGGYGYTF. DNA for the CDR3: TGTGCCAGCAGCTACCGGGCCGTTCGGGGGGGATATGGCTACACCTTC.

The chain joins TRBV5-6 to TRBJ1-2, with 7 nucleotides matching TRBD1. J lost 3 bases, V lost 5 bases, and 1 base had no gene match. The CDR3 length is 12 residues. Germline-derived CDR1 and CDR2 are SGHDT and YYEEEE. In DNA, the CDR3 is TGTGCCAGCAGTACAGGGGACTATGGCTACACCTTC. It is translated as CASSTGDYGYTF.

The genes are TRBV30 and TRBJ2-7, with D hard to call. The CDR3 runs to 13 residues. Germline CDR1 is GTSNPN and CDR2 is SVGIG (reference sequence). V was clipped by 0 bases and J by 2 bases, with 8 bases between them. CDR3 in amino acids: CAWSVFDTYEQYF. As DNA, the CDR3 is TGTGCCTGGAGTGTCTTTGATACCTACGAGCAGTACTTC.

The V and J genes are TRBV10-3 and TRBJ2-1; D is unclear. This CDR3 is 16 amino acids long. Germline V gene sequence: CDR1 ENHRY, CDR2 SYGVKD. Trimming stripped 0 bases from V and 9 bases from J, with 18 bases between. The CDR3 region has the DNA TGTGCCATCAGTGAGTCTGAGACCCCCCTGGGTATTGAGCAGTTCTTC. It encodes CAISESETPLGIEQFF.

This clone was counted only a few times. The CDR3 nucleotides read TGTGCCAGCAGCGTAACTTTGGATACGCAGTATTTT. It is translated as CASSVTLDTQYF. The chain joins TRBV7-8 to TRBJ2-3; D is uncertain. The V end was cut by 5 bases, the J end by 6 bases, with 9 bases between. Looked up from germline, CDR1 is SGHVS and CDR2 is FQNEAQ. The CDR3 extends over 12 amino acids. The whole variable domain, remainder taken from reference TRBV7-8 and TRBJ2-3, is GAGVSQSPRYKVAKRGQDVALRCDPISGHVSLFWYQQALGQGPEFLTYFQNEAQLDKSGLPSDRFFAERPEGSVSTLKIQRTQQEDSAVYLCASSVTLDTQYFGPGTRLTVL.

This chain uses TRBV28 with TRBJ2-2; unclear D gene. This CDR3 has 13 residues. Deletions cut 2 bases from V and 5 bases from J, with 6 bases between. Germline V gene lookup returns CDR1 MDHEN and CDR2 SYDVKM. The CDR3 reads CASSLGETGELFF. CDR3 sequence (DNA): TGTGCCAGCAGTTTAGGCGAAACCGGGGAGCTGTTTTTT.

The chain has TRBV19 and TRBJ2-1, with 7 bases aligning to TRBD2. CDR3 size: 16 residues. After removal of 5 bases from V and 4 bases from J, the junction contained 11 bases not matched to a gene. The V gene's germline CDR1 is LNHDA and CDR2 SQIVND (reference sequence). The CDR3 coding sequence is TGTGCCAGTAGTGCCCCCGCTAGCGGCTCTTACAATGAGCAGTTCTTC. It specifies CASSAPASGSYNEQFF.

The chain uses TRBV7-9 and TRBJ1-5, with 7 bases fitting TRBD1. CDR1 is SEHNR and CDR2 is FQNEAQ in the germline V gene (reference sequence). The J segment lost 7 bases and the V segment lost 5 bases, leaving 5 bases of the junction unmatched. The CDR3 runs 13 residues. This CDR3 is CASSTTGVQPQHF. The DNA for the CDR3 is TGTGCCAGCAGCACTACAGGGGTCCAGCCCCAGCATTTT.

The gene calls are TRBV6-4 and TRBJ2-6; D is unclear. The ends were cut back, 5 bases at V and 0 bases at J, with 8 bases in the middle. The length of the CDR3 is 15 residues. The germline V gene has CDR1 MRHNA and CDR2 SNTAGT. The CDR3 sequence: CASSRTGSGANVLTF. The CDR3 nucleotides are TGTGCCAGCAGTAGGACGGGCTCTGGGGCCAACGTCCTGACTTTC.